Presented here are 5 T cell receptor beta chains from one specimen sequenced in a study of T cell repertoires in cytomegalovirus infection. Using its own MiXCR run on the reads, TCRdb lists one record per CDR3 protein. The table lists some 70,000 distinct CDR3 sequences, 22% of them singletons. These receptors lack a known antigen. Sequencing input: PBMCs, sequenced either directly or after in vitro stimulation (not recorded which). These receptors came from a human donor in good health (CMV status not recorded). Some clones in this sample may be carry-over from other donors' samples.

Only a few counts were recorded for this clonotype. The chain links TRBV10-2 to TRBJ2-7, with D possibly called TRBD1 or TRBD2 (6 bases each). The germline V and J ends were trimmed by 7 bases and 2 bases, with 15 bases remaining between them. The V gene's germline CDR1 is WSHSY and CDR2 SAAADI. The CDR3 sequence is 14 residues long. The CDR3 region has the DNA TGCGCCAGCACCCCACGGGGGCCTCCCTACGAGCAGTACGTC. Translation gives CASTPRGPPYEQYV.

This clonotype was observed a handful of times. The chain is built from TRBV20-1 and TRBJ1-2; 9 bases agree with TRBD1. Germline V gene data show CDR1 as DFQATT and CDR2 as SNEGSKA (reference sequence). With 6 bases clipped from V and 6 bases from J, the junction kept 8 bases outside the gene matches. CDR3 length: 13 residues. The CDR3 DNA is TGCAGTGCCGTTTGGGACAGGGTGGATGGCTACACCTTC. The encoded protein is CSAVWDRVDGYTF.

This clonotype was seen only a few times. Here the CDR3 reads CASSLGASGTSDTQYF. Here the CDR3 DNA reads TGTGCCAGCAGCTTAGGTGCTAGCGGGACCTCCGATACGCAGTATTTT. The chain has TRBV7-2 and TRBJ2-3, with 9 nucleotides matching TRBD2. The ends lost 1 base at V and 6 bases at J; junction bases unmatched: 8. This CDR3 spans 16 amino acids. The germline V gene has CDR1 SGHTA and CDR2 FQGNSA.

This clonotype was observed a few times. This chain connects TRBV5-4 to TRBJ1-1, with 7 bases lining up with TRBD1. CDR1 SGHNT and CDR2 YYREEE come from the germline V gene (reference sequence). The CDR3 is 13 residues long. V lost 7 bases, J lost 5 bases, and 8 bases stayed unmatched. CDR3 protein: CASREQGRTEAFF. The CDR3 DNA sequence: TGTGCCAGCCGTGAACAGGGGAGAACTGAAGCTTTCTTT.

A single count supports this clonotype. The chain carries TRBV20-1 and TRBJ2-1, with 7 bases aligning to TRBD2. This CDR3 spans 15 amino acids. The V gene's germline CDR1 is DFQATT and CDR2 SNEGSKA (reference sequence). V gave up 3 bases and J gave up 7 bases; unmatched junction bases: 12. The chain's CDR3 is CSASATSRSWNEQFF. In DNA, the CDR3 is TGCAGTGCTAGTGCGACTAGCAGAAGCTGGAATGAGCAGTTCTTC.